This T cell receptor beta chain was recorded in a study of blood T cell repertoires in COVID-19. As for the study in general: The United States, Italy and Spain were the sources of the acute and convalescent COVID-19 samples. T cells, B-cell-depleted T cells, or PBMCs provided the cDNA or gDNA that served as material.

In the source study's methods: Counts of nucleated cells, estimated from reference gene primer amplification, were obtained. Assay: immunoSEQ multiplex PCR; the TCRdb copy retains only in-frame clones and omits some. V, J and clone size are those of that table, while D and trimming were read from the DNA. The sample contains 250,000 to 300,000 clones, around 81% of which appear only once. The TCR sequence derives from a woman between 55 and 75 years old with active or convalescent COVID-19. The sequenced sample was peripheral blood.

Written as DNA, the CDR3 is TGTGCCAGCAGACCCCAAGGCCCGGGCACCGGGGAGCTGTTTTTT. This gives the protein CASRPQGPGTGELFF. This chain joins TRBV6-5 and TRBJ2-2; D call uncertain. Germline V lookup: CDR1 MNHEY, CDR2 SVGAGI. V lost 6 bases and J lost 4, with 15 bases in between. This CDR3 has 15 residues.